These 11 T cell receptor beta chains were all obtained from the same sample, sequenced in a study of breast tumors, draining lymph nodes, adjacent tissues. Samples came from axillary lymph nodes draining the breast cancer. TCRdb reprocessed the multiplex PCR reads with MiXCR, giving one entry per CDR3 protein. The repertoire holds 250,000 or so distinct CDR3 sequences, roughly 31% seen once, with 0.85% to 1.3% in the top ten. The sample taken for sequencing was axillary lymph node tissue. Every receptor here comes from a female donor with breast cancer. Some clones in this sample may be carry-over from other donors' samples.

This clonotype was detected ten times or more. The rearrangement links TRBV10-3 to TRBJ2-5; D possibly corresponds to TRBD2 (5 bases). Germline V lookup: CDR1 ENHRY, CDR2 SYGVKD. The CDR3 covers 16 residues. Trimming removed 2 bases at V and 3 bases at J, with 16 bases between. The CDR3 is CAISEGASRGKETQYF. The CDR3 bases are TGTGCCATCAGTGAGGGAGCTAGCCGAGGTAAAGAGACCCAGTACTTC.

Of note for this clonotype: This clone may be a read error of a much larger clone one base away. The V gene is TRBV11-3, the J gene TRBJ2-1; the match to TRBD2 covers 11 bases. Germline CDR1 and CDR2: SGHNT and YENEEA. V gave up 4 bases and J gave up 0 bases; unmatched junction bases: 5. The CDR3 covers 17 residues. CDR3 in amino acids: CASSSGLAGCSYNEQFF. The CDR3 nucleotides are TGTGCCAGCAGCTCAGGACTAGCGGGTTGCTCCTACAATGAGCAGTTCTTC.

This clonotype has a count of ten or more. The chain joins TRBV20-1 to TRBJ2-7; TRBD2 matches at 7 bases. The germline gives CDR1 DFQATT, CDR2 SNEGSKA (reference sequence). V lost 6 bases, J lost 3 bases, and 11 bases stayed unmatched. This CDR3 comprises 14 residues. The CDR3 loop reads CSAMTSSGYYEQYF. The DNA of the CDR3 is TGCAGTGCAATGACTAGCAGCGGCTACTACGAGCAGTACTTC.

This clonotype was seen a handful of times. The CDR3 spells CASRGDRQKETQYF. Written as DNA, the CDR3 is TGTGCCAGCAGGGGGGACAGGCAGAAAGAGACCCAGTACTTC. This chain uses TRBV28 with TRBJ2-5; 8 bases are shared with TRBD1. This CDR3 has 14 residues. In germline, CDR1 is MDHEN, CDR2 SYDVKM. Trimming cost V 6 bases and J 3 bases; bases outside gene matches: 6.

This sequence joins TRBV7-8 and TRBJ1-1; D may be TRBD1 (6 bases). The V end lost 5 bases, the J end lost 4 bases, and 14 bases lay between the germline ends. Germline loops: CDR1 SGHVS, CDR2 FQNEAQ. The CDR3 runs 14 residues. The CDR3 sequence: CASSTLGGLTEAFF. The CDR3 region has the DNA TGTGCCAGCAGCACCCTTGGGGGGCTCACTGAAGCTTTCTTT.

This sequence joins TRBV27 and TRBJ1-6, with a weak D call TRBD1 (5 bases). V lost 3 bases, J lost 7 bases, and 16 bases lay in between. From germline, CDR1 is MNHEY and CDR2 SMNVEV (reference sequence). This CDR3 spans 16 amino acids. The CDR3 DNA reads as TGTGCCAGCAGTTTGATGGCAGGGCTTAAAAATTCACCCCTCCACTTT. Translated: CASSLMAGLKNSPLHF.

The chain employs TRBV2 and TRBJ1-6; D perhaps matches TRBD1 (6 bases). The V gene lost 7 bases and the J gene lost 10 bases, with 17 bases spanning the gap. The CDR3 has 14 residues. The germline V gene encodes CDR1 SNHLY and CDR2 FYNNEI. CDR3 in DNA: TGTGCCAGCAATGCCTATCGGGGGGCCTCACCCCTCCACTTT. Translating gives CASNAYRGASPLHF.

With regard to this clonotype: The conserved final phenylalanine or tryptophan is absent from the CDR3, which likely points to a read error. No DNA is shown, since the ends of the CDR3 on it are uncertain; the CDR3 is the one TCRdb lists. The V gene is TRBV2, the J gene TRBJ2-2; TRBD2, the table's D call, lacks a check against the DNA. Counting both end residues, the CDR3 totals 16 amino acids. Looked up from germline, CDR1 is SNHLY and CDR2 is FYNNEI. The CDR3 loop is CASSGSSATNTGELLE.

This chain connects TRBV5-1 to TRBJ2-4; 9 bases are a match to TRBD1. The CDR3 has 14 amino acids. The V gene end was trimmed by 4 bases and the J gene end by 10 bases; junction bases not matched to a gene: 9. Germline CDR1 reads SGHRS; CDR2 reads YFSETQ. The CDR3 DNA follows: TGCGCCAGCAGCCTGAATAGGGACAGGGCGATTCAGTACTTC. Translating gives CASSLNRDRAIQYF.

This clonotype was observed many times. The chain uses TRBV15 and TRBJ2-5; 9 positions agree with TRBD2. The CDR3 covers 21 residues. CDR1 and CDR2 from the germline V gene are LNHNV and YYDKDF (reference sequence). The junction had 23 bases not matched to a gene; V was cut back by 0 bases and J by 6 bases. The CDR3 here is CATSRDPPWTSAEHLRKTQYF. The CDR3 DNA reads as TGTGCCACCAGCAGAGATCCACCGTGGACTAGCGCCGAACACTTGAGAAAGACCCAGTACTTC.

In this sample, this clonotype turned up many times. The rearrangement links TRBV4-3 to TRBJ1-3; D ambiguous. The CDR3 covers 13 residues. V gave up 1 base and J gave up 1 base, with 2 bases separating them. Germline CDR1 reads LGHNA; CDR2 reads YSLEER. The CDR3 DNA is TGCGCCAGCAGCCAAGGGTCTGGAAACACCATATATTTT. The encoded protein is CASSQGSGNTIYF.